This TCR beta chain comes out of a study of a mutant IDH1 vaccine in newly diagnosed glioma. Study-wide points: A vaccine-induced immune response developed in roughly 93% of the patients.

Time point described: week 11, during vaccination. The content of each vaccine dose was 300 ug of mutant IDH1 20-mer peptide, and topical imiquimod accompanied it. Data came from immunoSEQ multiplex PCR; TCRdb stores just in-frame clones and leaves some out. The repertoire has approximately 61,000 clones, approximately 80% of them found once; the top ten carry 4.5% to 7.5%. Concerning this clone itself: The target antigen is unknown.

The V and J ends lost 0 bases and 7 bases respectively, with 8 bases between them. CDR1 is SGHRS, CDR2 YFSETQ, per germline. CDR3 length: 12 amino acids. The sample consisted of PBMCs, taken from a glioma patient whose treatment included an IDH1 peptide vaccine. This TCR was sampled from a man in his fifties with glioma. The chain uses TRBV5-1 and TRBJ2-7; D is unresolved. The CDR3 region is CASSLVRNEQYF. CDR3 sequence (DNA): TGCGCCAGCAGCTTGGTACGAAATGAGCAGTACTTC.